This TCR beta chain was found in a study of control samples from healthy donors and cancer patients. Generated by immunoSEQ multiplex PCR, the TCRdb table keeps only in-frame clones and is missing some. This table has 100,000 to 150,000 clones, about 90% appearing once. Trimming shortened V by 6 bases and J by 0 bases, and 14 bases separated the two germline ends. This CDR3 is 15 amino acids long. The V gene's germline CDR1 is ENHRY and CDR2 SYGVKD. This rearrangement joins TRBV10-3 to TRBJ2-5, with D uncertain. The sequencing sample was made of blood. This clonotype was obtained from a man younger than 30 in good health. The CDR3 loop reads CAISLGLTDQETQYF. In nucleotides, the CDR3 is TGTGCCATCAGCCTGGGTTTAACTGACCAAGAGACCCAGTACTTC.